This TCR beta chain was identified during a study of T cells in Graves' hyperthyroidism and ophthalmopathy. Across the whole study: Peripheral blood was acquired at first diagnosis, ahead of any therapy whatsoever.

Amplification targeted TCR beta CDR3 regions from RNA transcripts. Primed by the HTBI set, a first-round RT-PCR was run on the TCR CDR3. TCRdb passed the multiplex PCR reads through MiXCR, listing each CDR3 protein once. Of around 340,000 distinct CDR3 sequences detected, approximately 16% appear once; the ten largest clones hold approximately 33%. Exclusion followed for patients with uncontrolled infection, other autoimmune disease, pregnancy or lactation. Isolation of PBMCs was performed on around 9.4 ml fresh peripheral blood. Sequencing was carried out using blood. The receptor was isolated from a man aged 25-40 years with Graves' hyperthyroidism.

The CDR3, as DNA: TGCGCCAGCAGCCGGAGCGGGAGTAGCTCCTACAATGAGCAGTTCTTC. It specifies CASSRSGSSSYNEQFF. This chain connects TRBV5-1 to TRBJ2-1; 8 bases align to TRBD2. The CDR3 length is 16 residues. Trimming took 4 bases from V and 0 from J; bases not matched to a gene: 6. CDR1 and CDR2 (germline): SGHRS, YFSETQ.